The 14 T cell receptor beta chains in this list originate from one sample, sequenced in a study of T cell responses to AZD1222 COVID-19 vaccine. TCRdb keeps only in-frame clones here, not all; method: immunoSEQ multiplex PCR. The data hold approximately 150,000 clones, with 91% observed a single time. This material consisted of peripheral blood, taken 28 days after the second dose of the MenACWY control vaccine. The receptors shown here come from an adult who received the MenACWY meningococcal vaccine as a control.

This chain joins TRBV5-1 and TRBJ2-3; 7 nucleotides agree with TRBD1. This CDR3 has 14 amino acids. Germline V gives CDR1 SGHRS, CDR2 YFSETQ. With 4 bases clipped from V and 1 base from J, the junction kept 3 bases outside the gene matches. Here the CDR3 reads CASSPGQGTDTQYF. The CDR3 region has the DNA TGCGCCAGCAGCCCCGGACAGGGCACAGATACGCAGTATTTT.

This chain joins TRBV4-3 and TRBJ2-7, with D perhaps being TRBD1 or TRBD2 (5 bases each). CDR1 and CDR2 (germline): LGHNA, YSLEER. Trimming shortened V by 0 bases and J by 2 bases, and 11 bases separated the two germline ends. The CDR3 is made up of 15 amino acids. The CDR3 sequence: CASSQERGTAYEQYF. As DNA, the CDR3 is TGCGCCAGCAGCCAAGAGAGAGGGACGGCCTACGAGCAGTACTTC.

This chain connects TRBV10-1 to TRBJ2-7, with unresolved D. Per the germline V gene, CDR1 is WNHNN and CDR2 is SYGVQD (reference sequence). Trimming removed 3 bases from V and 3 bases from J, with 6 bases in between. The CDR3 spans 12 residues. CDR3 amino acids: CASSDRFYEQYF. CDR3 in DNA: TGCGCCAGCAGTGACCGTTTCTACGAGCAGTACTTC.

The genes are TRBV11-3 and TRBJ2-3; D is undetermined. Looked up from germline, CDR1 is SGHNT and CDR2 is YENEEA. The CDR3 is made up of 12 amino acids. The germline V and J ends were trimmed by 5 bases and 3 bases, with 6 bases remaining between them. The CDR3, as DNA: TGTGCCAGCAGCCTGAGTACAGATACGCAGTATTTT. Translation gives CASSLSTDTQYF.

The genes are TRBV21-1 and TRBJ2-5; the table gives TRBD1 as D, unverified against the DNA. TRBV21-1 is a known pseudogene. The CDR3 extends over 15 amino acids. In nucleotides, the CDR3 is TGTGCCAGCAGCAAAAGGGCGGGACAGCAAGAGACCCAGTACTTC. Its translation is CASSKRAGQQETQYF.

This clone has just one count. The CDR3, as DNA: TGTGCCAGCTCACTGGGGACAGGGGGCGCCGACCAGCCCCAGCATTTT. Encoded protein: CASSLGTGGADQPQHF. This chain connects TRBV18 to TRBJ1-5; 12 bases line up with TRBD1. CDR1 KGHSH and CDR2 LQKENI come from the germline V gene. V lost 4 bases, J lost 7 bases, and 8 bases stayed unmatched. The CDR3 extends over 16 amino acids.

The V gene is TRBV3-1 (or the pseudogene TRBV3-2), the J gene TRBJ1-2; no reliable D call. The germline V gene encodes CDR1 LGHDT and CDR2 YNNKEL (reference sequence). Trimming shortened V by 0 bases and J by 2 bases, and 16 bases separated the two germline ends. The CDR3 covers 17 residues. The CDR3 reads CASSQDQAGVENYGYTF. The CDR3 nucleotides read TGTGCCAGCAGCCAAGATCAGGCGGGAGTCGAGAACTATGGCTACACCTTC.

The rearrangement joins TRBV4-3 to TRBJ2-3; 9 nucleotides line up with TRBD2. V dropped 0 bases and J dropped 3; count of bases not matched to a gene: 10. CDR1 is LGHNA and CDR2 is YSLEER in the germline V gene. The CDR3 runs to 18 residues. CDR3 bases: TGCGCCAGCAGCCAAGACTTCGCTAGCGGGAAACCAACAGATACGCAGTATTTT. It encodes CASSQDFASGKPTDTQYF.

The chain uses TRBV28 and TRBJ1-1; TRBD1 matches 8 bases. This CDR3 contains 19 residues. V shed 3 bases and J 6 bases; nucleotides not matched to a gene: 21. Germline lookup yields CDR1 MDHEN and CDR2 SYDVKM. This chain's CDR3 is CASSFRSSGTGNRSAEAFF. CDR3 nucleotide sequence: TGTGCCAGCAGTTTCCGATCCTCTGGGACAGGTAACCGGTCGGCTGAAGCTTTCTTT.

The chain carries TRBV7-8 and TRBJ1-6; 9 nucleotides agree with TRBD1. CDR1 SGHVS and CDR2 FQNEAQ come from the germline V gene. V lost 2 bases to trimming and J lost 10 bases; unmatched junction nucleotides: 12. The CDR3 is 17 amino acids. CDR3 region: CASSLLGPGQGSSPLHF. CDR3 coding DNA: TGTGCCAGCAGCTTATTGGGTCCTGGACAGGGGAGCTCACCCCTCCACTTT.

The chain employs TRBV11-2 and TRBJ2-3, with TRBD2 matching 11 bases. V trimming: 4 bases; J trimming: 7 bases; junction bases outside the gene matches: 7. CDR3 length equals 15 residues. Looked up from germline, CDR1 is SGHAT and CDR2 is FQNNGV. CDR3 amino acids: CASSSTSGAPNTQYF. DNA of the CDR3: TGTGCCAGCAGCTCGACTAGCGGGGCGCCGAATACGCAGTATTTT.

The V call is TRBV5-6, the J call TRBJ2-5; the match to TRBD1 covers 7 bases. In germline, CDR1 is SGHDT, CDR2 YYEEEE. J was trimmed by 4 bases and V by 0 bases; bases with no gene match: 6. The CDR3 runs to 15 residues. CDR3 loop: CASSLGTGRSETQYF. CDR3 in DNA: TGTGCCAGCAGCTTGGGGACAGGAAGGTCAGAGACCCAGTACTTC.

This chain joins TRBV7-2 and TRBJ2-5; 10 bases line up with TRBD2. The CDR3 runs to 17 residues. Losses at the gene ends were 2 bases for V and 4 bases for J; bases not matched to a gene: 10. The germline V gene has CDR1 SGHTA and CDR2 FQGNSA. The CDR3 loop reads CASSLSPSGGGGETQYF. The CDR3 nucleotides are TGTGCCAGCAGCTTATCCCCTAGCGGGGGCGGCGGAGAGACCCAGTACTTC.

The chain employs TRBV21-1 and TRBJ2-3; the D call TRBD1 from the table was never checked on the DNA. TRBV21-1 is noted as a pseudogene. This CDR3 spans 17 amino acids. The CDR3 protein is CASSKGLGTGTTDTQYF. Here the CDR3 DNA reads TGTGCCAGCAGCAAAGGGCTCGGGACAGGGACCACAGATACGCAGTATTTT.